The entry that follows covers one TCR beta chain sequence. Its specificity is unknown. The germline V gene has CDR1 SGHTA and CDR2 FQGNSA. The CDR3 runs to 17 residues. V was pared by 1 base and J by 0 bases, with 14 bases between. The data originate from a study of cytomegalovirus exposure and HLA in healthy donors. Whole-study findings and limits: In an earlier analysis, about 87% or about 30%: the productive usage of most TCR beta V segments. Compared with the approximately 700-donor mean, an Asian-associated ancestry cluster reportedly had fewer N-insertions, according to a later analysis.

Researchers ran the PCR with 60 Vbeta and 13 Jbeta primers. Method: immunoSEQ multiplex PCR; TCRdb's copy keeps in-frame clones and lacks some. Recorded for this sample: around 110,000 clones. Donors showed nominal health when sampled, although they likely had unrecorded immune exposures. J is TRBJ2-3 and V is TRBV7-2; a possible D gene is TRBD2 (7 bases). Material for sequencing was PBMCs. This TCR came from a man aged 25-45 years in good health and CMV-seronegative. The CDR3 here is CASSLGFRGGSTDTQYF. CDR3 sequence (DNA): TGTGCCAGCAGCTTAGGGTTTAGGGGGGGTAGCACAGATACGCAGTATTTT.